The sequence of this T cell receptor beta chain was determined in a study of blood T cell repertoires in COVID-19. Whole-study context: From the United States, Italy and Spain came samples of acute and convalescent COVID-19. PBMCs, B-cell-depleted T cells, or T cells were the source of the cDNA or gDNA that made up the material.

Profiling relied on immunoSEQ multiplex PCR, and the TCRdb table lists in-frame clones only, not all of them. The table has a few hundred thousand clones, more than 70% seen once; the top ten hold 2% to 2.5%. The CDR3 has 14 residues. The germline CDR1 and CDR2 sequences are MDHEN and SYDVKM. J gave up 2 bases and V 6 bases, and 5 bases lay outside the gene matches. The chain uses TRBV28 and TRBJ2-5; 8 bases fit TRBD1. The receptor was isolated from a woman aged 45-65 years with acute or convalescent COVID-19. The sequenced sample consisted of peripheral blood. CDR3 nucleotides: TGTGCCAGCAGGGTACAGGGGGGACAAGAGACCCAGTACTTC. Its protein is CASRVQGGQETQYF. Full variable domain (missing parts from reference TRBV28 and TRBJ2-5): DVKVTQSSRYLVKRTGEKVFLECVQDMDHENMFWYRQDPGLGLRLIYFSYDVKMKEKGDIPEGYSVSREKKERFSLILESASTNQTSMYLCASRVQGGQETQYFGPGTRLLVL.